This T cell receptor (beta chain) was identified in a study of regulatory T cells in long-lasting Graves disease. Study outcomes and limitations: Persistent patients had more shared public clonotypes (around 2,500) than new patients (about 880).

Arm-PCR of CDR3 regions and iRepertoire HTBI primers were used to build TCR beta libraries. MiXCR, run by TCRdb on the multiplex PCR reads, gives a single entry per CDR3 protein. The sample lists hundreds of thousands of distinct CDR3 sequences, around a sixth occurring once. Regarding this clonotype: Its target is unknown.

Time point specified: newly diagnosed GD, antithyroid drugs for less than 3 months. After RNA was extracted from PBMCs, the TCR library was made from it. In germline, CDR1 is SGHAT, CDR2 FQNNGV. The CDR3 is made up of 15 amino acids. J was trimmed by 2 bases and V by 6 bases; bases with no gene match: 7. V is TRBV11-2 and J is TRBJ1-2, with 9 positions matching TRBD1. The receptor was isolated from a female donor with Graves disease. This specimen was peripheral blood mononuclear cells (PBMCs), taken at new diagnosis, from a patient treated with antithyroid drugs. The CDR3 here is CASRRPGTGNYGYTF. As DNA, the CDR3 is TGTGCCAGCAGAAGACCCGGGACAGGGAACTATGGCTACACCTTC.